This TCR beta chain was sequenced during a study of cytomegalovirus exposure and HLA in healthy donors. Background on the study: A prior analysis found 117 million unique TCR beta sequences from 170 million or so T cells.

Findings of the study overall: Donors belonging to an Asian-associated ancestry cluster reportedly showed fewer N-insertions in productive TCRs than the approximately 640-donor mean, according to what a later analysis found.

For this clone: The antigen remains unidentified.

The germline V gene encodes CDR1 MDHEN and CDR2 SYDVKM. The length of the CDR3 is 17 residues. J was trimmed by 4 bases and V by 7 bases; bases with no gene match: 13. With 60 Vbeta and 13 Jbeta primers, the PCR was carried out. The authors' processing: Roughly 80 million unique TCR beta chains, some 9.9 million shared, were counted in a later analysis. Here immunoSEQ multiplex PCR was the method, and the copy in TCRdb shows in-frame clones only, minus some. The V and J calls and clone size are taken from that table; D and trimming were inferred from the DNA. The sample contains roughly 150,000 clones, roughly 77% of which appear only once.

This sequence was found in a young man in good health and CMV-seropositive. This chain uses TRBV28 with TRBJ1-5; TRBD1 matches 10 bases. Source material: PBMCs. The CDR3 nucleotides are TGTGCCAGCAAAATTTCAGACAGGGGGCCCGCTAATCAGCCCCAGCATTTT. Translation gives CASKISDRGPANQPQHF. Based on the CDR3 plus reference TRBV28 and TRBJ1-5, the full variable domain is DVKVTQSSRYLVKRTGEKVFLECVQDMDHENMFWYRQDPGLGLRLIYFSYDVKMKEKGDIPEGYSVSREKKERFSLILESASTNQTSMYLCASKISDRGPANQPQHFGDGTRLSIL.